A selection of T cell receptor beta chains follows, all from one sample in a study of blood T cell repertoires in COVID-19. Clones were sequenced by immunoSEQ multiplex PCR, and TCRdb holds only the in-frame ones, with some missing. The sample yields fewer than 150,000 clones, approximately 80% seen once. The sample was peripheral blood. Receptors originate from a woman in her thirties or forties with acute or convalescent COVID-19. Each CDR3 is given with its conserved first and last residue. The D gene is left open where the match is weak. Part of the rows lack a size; the others show once, few, many or a class for expanded clones.

j_call: TRBJ2-3; v_call: TRBV9; clone_size: -; d_call: -; cdr3_aa: CASSVTSTDTQYF; cdr3_nt: TGTGCCAGCAGCGTCACTAGCACAGATACGCAGTATTTT
j_call: TRBJ1-1; v_call: TRBV21-1; clone_size: -; d_call: -; cdr3_aa: CASSPQRGGRGTEAFF; cdr3_nt: TGTGCCAGCAGCCCCCAGCGGGGGGGCCGGGGAACTGAAGCTTTCTTT
j_call: TRBJ2-3; v_call: TRBV5-1; clone_size: -; d_call: -; cdr3_aa: CASSLGVAGPVSGTQYF; cdr3_nt: TGCGCCAGCAGCTTGGGCGTGGCGGGGCCTGTATCGGGTACGCAGTATTTT
j_call: TRBJ2-7; v_call: TRBV2; clone_size: once; d_call: TRBD2; cdr3_aa: CASRRTSGGNEQYF; cdr3_nt: TGTGCCAGCAGAAGGACTAGCGGGGGGAACGAGCAGTACTTC
j_call: TRBJ1-2; v_call: TRBV7-3; clone_size: -; d_call: TRBD1; cdr3_aa: CASSSSPGTGTGGYTF; cdr3_nt: TGTGCCAGCAGCTCGAGTCCCGGGACAGGGACGGGAGGCTACACCTTC
j_call: TRBJ2-1; v_call: TRBV30; clone_size: -; d_call: TRBD2; cdr3_aa: CAWSAVWRGANNEQFF; cdr3_nt: TGTGCCTGGAGTGCGGTATGGCGGGGGGCGAACAATGAGCAGTTCTTC
j_call: TRBJ2-6; v_call: TRBV6-5; clone_size: -; d_call: -; cdr3_aa: CASSYQGYSGANVLTF; cdr3_nt: TGTGCCAGCAGTTACCAGGGGTACTCTGGGGCCAACGTCCTGACTTTC
j_call: TRBJ2-3; v_call: TRBV9; clone_size: -; d_call: TRBD2; cdr3_aa: CASSAVAGGQADTQYF; cdr3_nt: TGTGCCAGCAGCGCGGTAGCGGGGGGGCAGGCAGATACGCAGTATTTT
j_call: TRBJ1-1; v_call: TRBV7-2; clone_size: -; d_call: -; cdr3_aa: CASSFLEALKAFF; cdr3_nt: TGTGCCAGCAGCTTTTTGGAGGCGTTGAAGGCTTTCTTT
j_call: TRBJ1-2; v_call: TRBV30; clone_size: -; d_call: TRBD1; cdr3_aa: CAWSVQQGQGFGGYTF; cdr3_nt: TGTGCCTGGAGTGTACAACAAGGACAGGGGTTCGGAGGCTACACCTTC
j_call: TRBJ1-5; v_call: TRBV7-9; clone_size: -; d_call: -; cdr3_aa: CASSLVFLGDTKNQPQHF; cdr3_nt: TGTGCCAGCAGCTTAGTTTTCCTCGGGGACACAAAGAATCAGCCCCAGCATTTT
j_call: TRBJ1-2; v_call: TRBV19; clone_size: -; d_call: TRBD1; cdr3_aa: CASTGTGRSYGYTF; cdr3_nt: TGTGCCAGCACTGGGACAGGGAGAAGCTATGGCTACACCTTC
j_call: TRBJ1-1; v_call: TRBV7-2; clone_size: -; d_call: TRBD1; cdr3_aa: CASSARQGSAEAFF; cdr3_nt: TGTGCCAGCAGCGCCCGACAGGGATCGGCTGAAGCTTTCTTT
j_call: TRBJ2-3; v_call: TRBV7-2; clone_size: -; d_call: TRBD2; cdr3_aa: CASSYDPLAGGLSTDTQYF; cdr3_nt: TGTGCCAGCAGTTATGACCCACTAGCGGGGGGGCTGAGCACAGATACGCAGTATTTT
j_call: TRBJ1-4; v_call: TRBV5-4; clone_size: -; d_call: TRBD1; cdr3_aa: CASSLPGQGNEKLFF; cdr3_nt: TGTGCCAGCAGCTTACCGGGACAGGGGAATGAAAAACTGTTTTTT
j_call: TRBJ1-2; v_call: TRBV4-1; clone_size: -; d_call: -; cdr3_aa: CASSQGAGIYGYTF; cdr3_nt: TGCGCCAGCAGCCAGGGGGCAGGGATCTATGGCTACACCTTC
j_call: TRBJ2-7; v_call: TRBV23-1; clone_size: -; d_call: TRBD1; cdr3_aa: CASRPRWRTGGYEQYF; cdr3_nt: TGCGCCAGCAGGCCACGATGGCGGACAGGGGGCTACGAGCAGTACTTC
j_call: TRBJ2-1; v_call: TRBV7-9; clone_size: -; d_call: -; cdr3_aa: CASALQGLNNEQFF; cdr3_nt: TGTGCCAGCGCACTCCAGGGGTTGAACAATGAGCAGTTCTTC
j_call: TRBJ2-7; v_call: TRBV15; clone_size: -; d_call: -; cdr3_aa: CATSRGGIYEQYF; cdr3_nt: TGTGCCACCAGCAGAGGAGGGATCTACGAGCAGTACTTC
j_call: TRBJ1-3; v_call: TRBV6-5; clone_size: -; d_call: -; cdr3_aa: CASSRGRGGDTIYF; cdr3_nt: TGTGCCAGCAGCCGCGGGCGGGGCGGAGACACCATATATTTT
j_call: TRBJ1-4; v_call: TRBV10-3; clone_size: -; d_call: TRBD1; cdr3_aa: CAIRQGVEKLFF; cdr3_nt: TGTGCCATACGACAGGGGGTGGAGAAACTGTTTTTT
j_call: TRBJ1-1; v_call: TRBV3-1/TRBV3-2; clone_size: once; d_call: -; cdr3_aa: CASSQQGVPNTEAFF; cdr3_nt: TGTGCCAGCAGCCAACAGGGTGTGCCTAACACTGAAGCTTTCTTT
j_call: TRBJ1-1; v_call: TRBV19; clone_size: -; d_call: TRBD1; cdr3_aa: CASRPGQGSFSAFF; cdr3_nt: TGTGCCAGTAGGCCGGGACAGGGGTCTTTTTCAGCTTTCTTT
j_call: TRBJ1-3; v_call: TRBV7-6; clone_size: -; d_call: -; cdr3_aa: CASSPSRGGNTIYF; cdr3_nt: TGTGCCAGCAGCCCATCTAGGGGAGGAAACACCATATATTTT
j_call: TRBJ1-1; v_call: TRBV6-2/TRBV6-3; clone_size: -; d_call: -; cdr3_aa: CASSYNWPGNTEAFF; cdr3_nt: TGTGCCAGCAGTTACAACTGGCCGGGGAACACTGAAGCTTTCTTT
j_call: TRBJ2-3; v_call: TRBV7-8; clone_size: -; d_call: -; cdr3_aa: CASSRGLDTQYF; cdr3_nt: TGTGCCAGCAGCCGGGGACTGGATACGCAGTATTTT
j_call: TRBJ1-5; v_call: TRBV7-8; clone_size: -; d_call: -; cdr3_aa: CASSLGQGRDQPQHF; cdr3_nt: TGTGCCAGCAGCTTAGGCCAGGGGAGGGATCAGCCCCAGCATTTT
j_call: TRBJ2-1; v_call: TRBV11-2; clone_size: -; d_call: -; cdr3_aa: CASSLEPFEEQFF; cdr3_nt: TGTGCCAGCAGCTTAGAACCGTTTGAGGAGCAGTTCTTC
j_call: TRBJ1-1; v_call: TRBV7-6; clone_size: -; d_call: -; cdr3_aa: CASSRGLNTEAFF; cdr3_nt: TGTGCCAGCAGCCGCGGGTTGAACACTGAAGCTTTCTTT
j_call: TRBJ2-2; v_call: TRBV5-1; clone_size: -; d_call: TRBD2; cdr3_aa: CASLSTSGGGELFF; cdr3_nt: TGCGCCAGCCTAAGCACTAGCGGCGGCGGGGAGCTGTTTTTT
j_call: TRBJ2-1; v_call: TRBV12-3/TRBV12-4; clone_size: -; d_call: -; cdr3_aa: CASRRVDEQFF; cdr3_nt: TGTGCCAGTCGGAGAGTGGATGAGCAGTTCTTC
j_call: TRBJ1-2; v_call: TRBV18; clone_size: few; d_call: -; cdr3_aa: CASSLPGEGYGYTF; cdr3_nt: TGTGCCAGCTCACTTCCAGGGGAGGGCTATGGCTACACCTTC
j_call: TRBJ2-1; v_call: TRBV6-4; clone_size: few; d_call: TRBD2; cdr3_aa: CASSLPSSGGFHNEQFF; cdr3_nt: TGTGCCAGCAGTCTTCCGTCGAGCGGGGGGTTTCACAATGAGCAGTTCTTC
j_call: TRBJ1-4; v_call: TRBV21-1; clone_size: -; d_call: -; cdr3_aa: CASSNHGTANEKLFF; cdr3_nt: TGTGCCAGCAGCAACCACGGGACAGCTAATGAAAAACTGTTTTTT
j_call: TRBJ2-1; v_call: TRBV5-1; clone_size: -; d_call: TRBD2; cdr3_aa: CASSATSGYNEQFF; cdr3_nt: TGCGCCAGCAGCGCGACTAGCGGGTACAATGAGCAGTTCTTC
j_call: TRBJ1-1; v_call: TRBV3-1/TRBV3-2; clone_size: -; d_call: -; cdr3_aa: CASSQVSGGTEAFF; cdr3_nt: TGTGCCAGCAGCCAAGTTTCAGGAGGCACTGAAGCTTTCTTT
j_call: TRBJ2-2; v_call: TRBV6-2/TRBV6-3; clone_size: few; d_call: -; cdr3_aa: CASSRYWQGPNTGELFF; cdr3_nt: TGTGCCAGCAGCAGGTACTGGCAGGGGCCGAACACCGGGGAGCTGTTTTTT
j_call: TRBJ2-3; v_call: TRBV7-3; clone_size: -; d_call: -; cdr3_aa: CASSLTGRDTQYF; cdr3_nt: TGTGCCAGCAGCTTAACGGGGCGGGATACGCAGTATTTT
j_call: TRBJ1-1; v_call: TRBV5-1; clone_size: few; d_call: -; cdr3_aa: CASSPRAVNTEAFF; cdr3_nt: TGCGCCAGCAGCCCCAGGGCCGTGAACACTGAAGCTTTCTTT
j_call: TRBJ2-4; v_call: TRBV6-5; clone_size: -; d_call: TRBD1; cdr3_aa: CASMGGQGNIQYF; cdr3_nt: TGTGCCAGCATGGGTGGACAGGGAAACATTCAGTACTTC
j_call: TRBJ1-1; v_call: TRBV11-2; clone_size: once; d_call: -; cdr3_aa: CASSLGTPTEAFF; cdr3_nt: TGTGCCAGCAGCTTAGGTACTCCCACTGAAGCTTTCTTT
j_call: TRBJ1-2; v_call: TRBV29-1; clone_size: -; d_call: -; cdr3_aa: CSAGDGLYGYTF; cdr3_nt: TGCAGCGCCGGAGACGGCCTCTATGGCTACACCTTC
j_call: TRBJ1-4; v_call: TRBV14; clone_size: -; d_call: -; cdr3_aa: CASSPLPRGEKLFF; cdr3_nt: TGTGCCAGCAGCCCGCTTCCCCGGGGGGAAAAACTGTTTTTT